What follows is one TCR beta chain and its context. The data originate from a study of blood T cell repertoires in COVID-19. About the research overall: The United States, Italy and Spain were the sources of the acute and convalescent COVID-19 samples. PBMCs, B-cell-depleted T cells, or T cells were the source of the cDNA or gDNA that made up the material.

Under the authors' procedure: Estimates of nucleated cell counts were drawn from the amplification of reference gene primers. TCRdb keeps only in-frame clones here, not all; method: immunoSEQ multiplex PCR. The D gene and trimming were derived from the DNA, and the V and J assignments and clone size from that table. The sample includes about 90,000 clones, roughly 92% of them seen just once. In germline, CDR1 is SGHTA, CDR2 FQGNSA. V was trimmed by 0 bases and J by 8 bases, leaving 13 bases between them. CDR3 size: 15 residues. The receptor was isolated from a woman aged 60 to 75 with active COVID-19. The V call is TRBV7-2, the J call TRBJ1-4; D gene unclear. Material: peripheral blood. The CDR3 DNA sequence: TGTGCCAGCAGCTTAGCGCGGGCGTCCTACGAAAAACTGTTTTTT. Amino acid sequence: CASSLARASYEKLFF.